The 32 T cell receptor beta chains below were found in one sample sequenced in a study of control samples from healthy donors and cancer patients. Data came from immunoSEQ multiplex PCR; TCRdb stores just in-frame clones and leaves some out. The sample lists about 150,000 clones; about 86% were seen once. Specimen: blood. These receptors were taken from a man aged 18 to 29 in good health.

The chain links TRBV5-5 to TRBJ1-1; D is perhaps TRBD1 (5 bases). Between the trimmed V and J ends, which lost 4 bases and 2 bases, there was a span of 18 bases. The CDR3 sequence is 16 residues long. From germline, CDR1 is SGHKS and CDR2 YYEKEE (reference sequence). The CDR3 bases are TGTGCCAGCAGCCTGACAGTCACAACCTCAAACACTGAAGCTTTCTTT. It is translated as CASSLTVTTSNTEAFF.

This chain joins TRBV5-1 and TRBJ1-1; D is unresolved. Germline V lookup: CDR1 SGHRS, CDR2 YFSETQ. Trimming left V 0 bases short and J 1 base short, with 10 bases between. There are 15 residues in the CDR3. The DNA of the CDR3 is TGCGCCAGCAGCTTGGGCGGGGTCTCGAACACTGAAGCTTTCTTT. Protein sequence: CASSLGGVSNTEAFF. The full variable domain, with the rest looked up from reference TRBV5-1 and TRBJ1-1, is KAGVTQTPRYLIKTRGQQVTLSCSPISGHRSVSWYQQTPGQGLQFLFEYFSETQRNKGNFPGRFSGRQFSNSRSEMNVSTLELGDSALYLCASSLGGVSNTEAFFGQGTRLTVV.

The chain combines TRBV9 with TRBJ2-1; 10 bases are a match to TRBD2. V lost 1 base and J lost 6; bases outside the gene matches: 19. Germline loops: CDR1 SGDLS, CDR2 YYNGEE. The CDR3 loop spans 20 amino acids. CDR3 DNA sequence: TGTGCCAGCAGCGTACCTAAGAGGGTAGCGGGGGGTTCTCACGGCAATGAGCAGTTCTTC. It encodes CASSVPKRVAGGSHGNEQFF.

V gene TRBV4-2 combines with J gene TRBJ2-5, with 8 bases matching TRBD1. The CDR3 runs 11 residues. Germline CDR1 reads LGHNA; CDR2 reads YNFKEQ. The junction had 3 bases not matched to a gene; V was cut back by 4 bases and J by 11 bases. The CDR3 coding sequence is TGTGCCAGCAGCCGGACAGGGTCTCAGTACTTC. This translates into CASSRTGSQYF.

This chain joins TRBV5-4 and TRBJ2-3, with TRBD2 identical over 11 bases. Germline-derived CDR1 and CDR2 are SGHNT and YYREEE (reference sequence). Trimming cost V 3 bases and J 3 bases; bases outside gene matches: 18. There are 20 residues in the CDR3. CDR3 bases: TGTGCCAGCAGCTCCCAATGGGGGACTAGCGGTCCTACCCGAACAGATACGCAGTATTTT. Its protein product is CASSSQWGTSGPTRTDTQYF.

The chain employs TRBV25-1 and TRBJ2-3; D unresolved. The V end was cut by 1 base, the J end by 2 bases, with 1 base between. Germline CDR1 reads MGHDK; CDR2 reads SYGVNS. The CDR3 runs 12 residues. The CDR3 is CASSEFTDTQYF. The CDR3 DNA is TGTGCCAGCAGTGAATTCACAGATACGCAGTATTTT.

This sequence joins TRBV3-1 (or the pseudogene TRBV3-2) and TRBJ2-5; D unresolved. The CDR3 loop spans 15 amino acids. The germline V gene has CDR1 LGHDT and CDR2 YNNKEL (reference sequence). V dropped 0 bases and J dropped 5 bases, with 13 bases sitting between them. The CDR3 DNA sequence: TGTGCCAGCAGCCAAGACCTGGTAGTAACGGAGACCCAGTACTTC. Translation: CASSQDLVVTETQYF.

The rearrangement joins TRBV5-4 to TRBJ1-4; 9 nucleotides line up with TRBD1. Trimming at V came to 5 bases and at J to 5 bases, leaving 13 bases not matched to a gene. Germline V CDR1 and CDR2: SGHNT, YYREEE (reference sequence). The CDR3 loop spans 17 amino acids. Written as DNA, the CDR3 is TGTGCCAGCAGTCCTACTCCCTACAGGGGGCGCAATGAAAAACTGTTTTTT. Its protein is CASSPTPYRGRNEKLFF.

The chain couples TRBV7-8 to TRBJ1-1; D unclear. Germline V gives CDR1 SGHVS, CDR2 FQNEAQ. This CDR3 is built from 14 residues. Deletions cut 5 bases from V and 10 bases from J, with 20 bases between. DNA for the CDR3: TGTGCCAGCAGCCCCCCCATGGCAGCCCCCGGAGCTTTCTTT. Translation gives CASSPPMAAPGAFF. Together with reference TRBV7-8 and TRBJ1-1, the CDR3 gives the full variable domain: GAGVSQSPRYKVAKRGQDVALRCDPISGHVSLFWYQQALGQGPEFLTYFQNEAQLDKSGLPSDRFFAERPEGSVSTLKIQRTQQEDSAVYLCASSPPMAAPGAFFGQGTRLTVV.

The chain combines TRBV2 with TRBJ2-4; no definite D call. The CDR3 runs 16 residues. Trimming removed 3 bases from V and 0 bases from J, with 12 bases in between. CDR1 and CDR2 from the germline V gene are SNHLY and FYNNEI. CDR3 in DNA: TGTGCCAGCAGTGAGATACAGTTCTTAGCCAAAAACATTCAGTACTTC. This sequence encodes CASSEIQFLAKNIQYF.

This chain connects TRBV19 to TRBJ2-1; TRBD2 matches 13 bases. Looked up from germline, CDR1 is LNHDA and CDR2 is SQIVND (reference sequence). Losses at the gene ends were 3 bases for V and 8 bases for J; bases not matched to a gene: 1. The CDR3 is made up of 14 amino acids. CDR3 loop: CASSIGLAGDEQFF. The CDR3 nucleotides are TGTGCCAGTAGTATCGGACTAGCGGGGGATGAGCAGTTCTTC.

V gene TRBV5-6 combines with J gene TRBJ1-6, with D possibly TRBD1 on 6 matching bases. This CDR3 comprises 16 residues. Germline V gives CDR1 SGHDT, CDR2 YYEEEE. V shed 2 bases and J shed 5 bases, with 14 bases lying between them. CDR3 loop: CASSFGGGPNNSPLHF. The CDR3 coding sequence is TGTGCCAGCAGCTTTGGGGGCGGCCCTAATAATTCACCCCTCCACTTT.

The table lists this clone with a count of one. The chain uses TRBV19 and TRBJ1-2; 8 bases match TRBD1. This CDR3 has 13 amino acids. Germline CDR1 and CDR2: LNHDA and SQIVND (reference sequence). The V segment lost 9 bases and the J segment 3 bases; nucleotides outside the gene matches: 6. This chain's CDR3 is CARDRECYYGYTF. The CDR3 DNA reads TGTGCCAGGGACAGGGAGTGTTACTATGGCTACACCTTC.

The chain recombines TRBV9 with TRBJ2-7; tentative D call: TRBD2 (6 bases). CDR1 is SGDLS, CDR2 YYNGEE, per germline. CDR3 length: 14 amino acids. The ends were cut back, 4 bases at V and 0 bases at J, with 11 bases in the middle. DNA of the CDR3: TGTGCCAGCAGCTCAGCGCGGGGCTCCTACGAGCAGTACTTC. Its protein product is CASSSARGSYEQYF.

The CDR3 region has the DNA TGTGCCAGCAGTTCACTTGCTGGGGTGAACACTGAAGCTTTCTTT. Translation: CASSSLAGVNTEAFF. The chain carries TRBV28 and TRBJ1-1; D ambiguous. CDR1 is MDHEN, CDR2 SYDVKM, per germline. The CDR3 totals 15 residues. Deletions cut 4 bases from V and 0 bases from J, with 12 bases between.

The J gene is TRBJ2-7, the V gene TRBV27; D gene ambiguous. Trimming removed 8 bases at V and 2 bases at J, with 10 bases between. The V gene's germline CDR1 is MNHEY and CDR2 SMNVEV (reference sequence). This CDR3 contains 12 residues. The CDR3 is CASRRGAYEQYF. The CDR3 region has the DNA TGTGCCAGCCGAAGAGGAGCCTACGAGCAGTACTTC.

V is TRBV2 and J is TRBJ2-2; D may correspond to TRBD1 or TRBD2 (5 bases each). There are 14 residues in the CDR3. The ends were cut back, 5 bases at V and 3 bases at J, with 10 bases in the middle. Germline V lookup: CDR1 SNHLY, CDR2 FYNNEI. CDR3 bases: TGTGCCAGCAGTTGGGACCCAGACACCGGGGAGCTGTTTTTT. Amino acid sequence: CASSWDPDTGELFF.

This chain links TRBV5-4 with TRBJ1-1, with D possibly being TRBD1 (6 bases). V was pared by 2 bases and J by 1 base, with 9 bases between. The CDR3 has 14 residues. CDR1 SGHNT and CDR2 YYREEE come from the germline V gene (reference sequence). CDR3 in DNA: TGTGCCAGCAGCTTCTGGGACAAGAACACTGAAGCTTTCTTT. Encoded protein: CASSFWDKNTEAFF.

This chain links TRBV5-1 with TRBJ2-1; the D gene is possibly TRBD2 (7 bases). CDR1 and CDR2 from the germline V gene are SGHRS and YFSETQ. This CDR3 comprises 14 residues. The germline V and J ends were trimmed by 4 bases and 2 bases, with 10 bases remaining between them. The CDR3, as DNA: TGCGCCAGCAGCCGGGGGGCCACCTACAATGAGCAGTTCTTC. Its protein is CASSRGATYNEQFF.

This clone counts as medium-sized. The chain is built from TRBV6-5 and TRBJ1-5; possibly TRBD1 for D (6 bases). Germline CDR1 and CDR2: MNHEY and SVGAGI. This CDR3 region has 15 residues. Trimming stripped 5 bases from V and 1 base from J, with 12 bases between. The CDR3 sequence: CASSTNGQSNQPQHF. The CDR3 nucleotides read TGTGCCAGCAGTACAAACGGACAGAGCAATCAGCCCCAGCATTTT.

The rearrangement links TRBV5-4 to TRBJ2-3, with D perhaps being TRBD1 or TRBD2 (7 bases each). Trimming shortened V by 0 bases and J by 8 bases, and 28 bases separated the two germline ends. The CDR3 covers 19 residues. CDR1 SGHNT and CDR2 YYREEE come from the germline V gene (reference sequence). CDR3 region: CASSLALAGGGRWGVTQYF. Here the CDR3 DNA reads TGTGCCAGCAGCTTGGCCTTAGCAGGGGGAGGGCGGTGGGGAGTTACGCAGTATTTT.

This clone was recorded only once. This chain joins TRBV28 and TRBJ2-1; possibly TRBD2 for D (5 bases). V was pared by 5 bases and J by 0 bases, with 8 bases between. Germline V gene lookup returns CDR1 MDHEN and CDR2 SYDVKM. This CDR3 spans 14 amino acids. In DNA, the CDR3 is TGTGCCAGCAGTCGCGGGTACTCCTACAATGAGCAGTTCTTC. This encodes CASSRGYSYNEQFF.

This rearrangement joins TRBV7-9 to TRBJ2-7; D gene unclear. V lost 1 base and J lost 5, with 12 bases in between. The CDR3 loop spans 14 amino acids. Germline CDR1 is SEHNR and CDR2 is FQNEAQ (reference sequence). This CDR3 is CASSLVPGFHEQYF. CDR3 nucleotides: TGTGCCAGCAGCTTAGTACCTGGGTTTCACGAGCAGTACTTC.

The genes are TRBV6-5 and TRBJ1-4, with 11 bases aligning to TRBD1. This CDR3 contains 16 residues. V gave up 1 base and J gave up 5 bases; unmatched junction bases: 3. Germline values: CDR1 MNHEY, CDR2 SVGAGI. CDR3 bases: TGTGCCAGCAGTTACTGGACAGGGGGCGGAAATGAAAAACTGTTTTTT. Its protein product is CASSYWTGGGNEKLFF.

V and J are TRBV6-5 and TRBJ2-3, with D hard to call. The CDR3 runs 15 residues. Germline CDR1 and CDR2: MNHEY and SVGAGI. Trimming stripped 7 bases from V and 0 bases from J, with 14 bases between. This chain's CDR3 is CASNEGILSTDTQYF. The DNA of the CDR3 is TGTGCCAGCAACGAAGGGATCTTAAGCACAGATACGCAGTATTTT.

The CDR3 is CASSETRDNTGYSPLHF. The CDR3 nucleotides are TGTGCCAGCAGTGAGACAAGGGACAATACAGGATATTCACCCCTCCACTTT. This chain links TRBV6-1 with TRBJ1-6, with a weak D call TRBD1 (6 bases). V was shortened by 3 bases and J by 8 bases, with 20 bases between the two germline ends. The CDR3 is 17 amino acids. The germline gives CDR1 MNHNS, CDR2 SASEGT.

The chain recombines TRBV27 with TRBJ2-7, with 7 nucleotides matching TRBD1. The germline gives CDR1 MNHEY, CDR2 SMNVEV (reference sequence). The V gene end was trimmed by 2 bases and the J gene end by 5 bases; junction bases not matched to a gene: 6. CDR3 length equals 14 residues. The CDR3 is CASSLRQGLDEQYF. CDR3 nucleotides: TGTGCCAGCAGTTTACGACAGGGTCTCGACGAGCAGTACTTC.

In the case of this clone: The same CDR3 is also encoded by other DNA sequences in this sample. This sequence joins TRBV5-1 and TRBJ1-1; D gene ambiguous. V was cut by 0 bases and J by 4 bases, with 7 bases left in between. The CDR3 spans 13 residues. Germline V gives CDR1 SGHRS, CDR2 YFSETQ. CDR3 sequence reads: CASSLEVGTEAFF. The CDR3 nucleotides are TGCGCCAGCAGCTTGGAAGTGGGCACTGAAGCTTTCTTT.

The CDR3 here is CASSYSIGSYGYTF. Here the CDR3 DNA reads TGTGCCAGCAGTTACTCGATCGGAAGCTATGGCTACACCTTC. The chain couples TRBV6-5 to TRBJ1-2; unclear D gene. Trimming pared 0 bases from V and 4 bases from J, leaving 9 bases between. From germline, CDR1 is MNHEY and CDR2 SVGAGI. There are 14 residues in the CDR3.

The chain recombines TRBV28 with TRBJ2-4; no reliable D call. Germline CDR1 reads MDHEN; CDR2 reads SYDVKM. V lost 1 base, J lost 0 bases, and 7 bases lay in between. This CDR3 comprises 15 residues. For the CDR3, the DNA is TGTGCCAGCAGTTTATCGGGTAGAGCCAAAAACATTCAGTACTTC. The encoded protein is CASSLSGRAKNIQYF.

This clone was observed once. The gene calls are TRBV25-1 and TRBJ2-4; D is undetermined. Germline values: CDR1 MGHDK, CDR2 SYGVNS. Trimming shortened V by 3 bases and J by 7 bases, and 16 bases separated the two germline ends. The length of the CDR3 is 15 residues. The CDR3 is CASSDPDGATNIQYF. CDR3 bases: TGTGCCAGCAGTGACCCGGACGGTGCGACGAACATTCAGTACTTC.

V is TRBV7-8 and J is TRBJ2-5; D is undetermined. Trimming shortened V by 3 bases and J by 2 bases, and 7 bases separated the two germline ends. CDR1 SGHVS and CDR2 FQNEAQ come from the germline V gene. The CDR3 is 13 amino acids. The CDR3 DNA is TGTGCCAGCAGCTTTCAAATTCAAGAGACCCAGTACTTC. This sequence encodes CASSFQIQETQYF.